The clone carrying this TCR beta chain was counted once. The record originates from a study of CD8+ T cells in alopecia areata. Study-wide context: Treated patients were given oral tofacitinib, which was dosed at 5 to 10 mg twice daily.

Treatment here: oral pan-JAK inhibitor, 5-10 mg twice daily. Reverse transcription of extracted RNA yielded cDNA, which provided the sequencing template. Sequencing used immunoSEQ multiplex PCR; TCRdb keeps in-frame clones, though not all of them. The sample has 150,000 to 200,000 clones; around three fifths are singletons. The V end lost 3 bases, the J end lost 6 bases, and 12 bases lay between the germline ends. Germline V lookup: CDR1 PRHDT, CDR2 FYEKMQ (reference sequence). This CDR3 is 15 amino acids long. The chain carries TRBV13 and TRBJ1-6, with D perhaps TRBD1 (6 bases). Source: CD4+ T cells sorted from blood, taken at week 24, from a patient treated with tofacitinib. The sequence was obtained from a human donor with alopecia areata. The CDR3 region has the DNA TGTGCCAGCAGCTTCGGACAGACCCTTAATTCACCCCTCCACTTT. Encoded protein: CASSFGQTLNSPLHF.